A selection of T cell receptor beta chains follows, all from one sample in a study of blood T cell repertoires in COVID-19. Libraries were prepared by immunoSEQ multiplex PCR; TCRdb keeps only in-frame clonotypes and omits some of them. The data show tens of thousands of clones, around 86% seen once. Sequencing was carried out using peripheral blood. These receptors were taken from a woman over 75 with acute or convalescent COVID-19. Each CDR3 is given without its conserved first and last residue. A D gene is named only where the DNA matches it firmly.

J | V | D | CDR3
TRBJ2-7 | TRBV4-1 | NA | ASSPSTGTYEQY
TRBJ1-4 | TRBV19 | TRBD1 | ASTDRGEEKLF
TRBJ1-5 | TRBV18 | NA | ASSAIRVNQPQH
TRBJ2-7 | TRBV27 | TRBD1 | ASSFYGTGGGYEQY
TRBJ1-4 | TRBV5-4 | TRBD1 | ASGTVTEKLF
TRBJ2-7 | TRBV3-1/TRBV3-2 | TRBD2 | ASSRGGVYEQY
TRBJ1-3 | TRBV19 | NA | ASHSPRLGFSGNTIY
TRBJ1-2 | TRBV28 | NA | ASSSGLSGYT
TRBJ1-5 | TRBV12-3/TRBV12-4 | NA | ASSLAGGEPQH
TRBJ2-2 | TRBV30 | NA | AWSRLAVSGELF
TRBJ2-3 | TRBV29-1 | NA | SVGTGIDTQY
TRBJ2-1 | TRBV5-1 | NA | ASSLPGDTYNEQF
TRBJ1-2 | TRBV20-1 | TRBD1 | SASVGTGLDGYT
TRBJ2-1 | TRBV6-5 | NA | ASYGVSYNEQF